The 31 T cell receptor beta chains below were found in one sample sequenced in a study of T cells in Graves' hyperthyroidism and ophthalmopathy. Researchers took RNA transcripts and amplified the TCR beta CDR3 regions from them. TCR CDR3 regions were first amplified by RT-PCR with HTBI primers. TCRdb fed the multiplex PCR reads into MiXCR, producing one record per CDR3 protein. Here the sample spans about 530,000 distinct CDR3 sequences, 17% being singletons. Sequenced material: blood. The receptors derive from a woman aged 18 to 35 with Graves' ophthalmopathy.

The chain joins TRBV20-1 to TRBJ2-5; TRBD2 aligns across 7 bases. The CDR3 consists of 13 residues. CDR1 is DFQATT, CDR2 SNEGSKA, per germline (reference sequence). With V trimmed by 3 bases and J by 0 bases, 1 base remained unmatched. CDR3 sequence: CSASGTNQETQYF. CDR3 bases: TGCAGTGCTAGCGGGACTAACCAAGAGACCCAGTACTTC.

In this sample, this clonotype turned up many times. The J gene is TRBJ2-1, the V gene TRBV7-9, with TRBD2 matching over 11 bases. The trim removed 5 bases at V and 7 bases at J, leaving 10 bases unmatched. CDR3 length: 16 amino acids. Germline V gives CDR1 SEHNR, CDR2 FQNEAQ (reference sequence). The CDR3, as DNA: TGTGCCAGCAGCCAGAGTAGCGGGAGGGCCAAAAATGAGCAGTTCTTC. It specifies CASSQSSGRAKNEQFF. The complete variable domain, with remaining parts taken from reference TRBV7-9 and TRBJ2-1, reads DTGVSQNPRHKITKRGQNVTFRCDPISEHNRLYWYRQTLGQGPEFLTYFQNEAQLEKSRLLSDRFSAERPKGSFSTLEIQRTEQGDSAMYLCASSQSSGRAKNEQFFGPGTRLTVL.

The chain carries TRBV7-9 and TRBJ1-1; D gene unclear. V shed 5 bases and J shed 3 bases, with 7 bases lying between them. CDR3 length equals 12 residues. Germline CDR1 SEHNR, CDR2 FQNEAQ (reference sequence). CDR3 residues: CASSMGYTEAFF. Written as DNA, the CDR3 is TGTGCCAGCAGCATGGGCTACACTGAAGCTTTCTTT.

The chain joins TRBV12-3 or TRBV12-4 to TRBJ1-4; D is unresolved. The V and J ends lost 2 bases and 8 bases respectively, with 12 bases between them. This CDR3 contains 14 residues. In nucleotides, the CDR3 is TGTGCCAGCAGTTTAATAGGGTGGGGAGAAAAACTGTTTTTT. The encoded protein is CASSLIGWGEKLFF.

The chain is built from TRBV2 and TRBJ1-3; tentative D call: TRBD1 (6 bases). The CDR3 consists of 14 residues. Germline V gene data show CDR1 as SNHLY and CDR2 as FYNNEI. Trimming cost V 9 bases and J 2 bases, with 14 bases left between them. The CDR3, as DNA: TGTGCCAGTGATTCCGGGACACCTGGAAACACCATATATTTT. Protein product: CASDSGTPGNTIYF.

This clonotype has a count of ten or more. Here the CDR3 DNA reads TGTGCCAGCAGCGGGACAGGGGAAGGCTACACCTTC. Translating it yields CASSGTGEGYTF. The chain uses TRBV3-1 and TRBJ1-2, with 10 bases identical to TRBD1. This CDR3 comprises 12 residues. The trim removed 5 bases at V and 8 bases at J, leaving 2 bases unmatched. Germline CDR1 LGHDT, CDR2 YNNKEL (reference sequence).

The CDR3 here is CSARDGIGGTEAFF. As DNA, the CDR3 is TGCAGTGCTAGAGATGGGATAGGGGGTACTGAAGCTTTCTTT. V usage is TRBV20-1 and J usage is TRBJ1-1; perhaps TRBD1 as D (6 bases). The CDR3 spans 14 residues. V lost 0 bases and J 5 bases, leaving 13 bases between the germline ends. Germline CDR1 reads DFQATT; CDR2 reads SNEGSKA (reference sequence).

This clonotype was observed many times. The chain employs TRBV5-1 and TRBJ1-1, with D possibly TRBD1 on 6 matching bases. This CDR3 contains 14 residues. V lost 3 bases and J lost 1, with 10 bases in between. Germline CDR1 SGHRS, CDR2 YFSETQ. The CDR3 DNA sequence: TGCGCCAGCAGCTACTACAGGGCGAACACTGAAGCTTTCTTT. It is translated as CASSYYRANTEAFF.

This clonotype was observed a handful of times. This chain connects TRBV4-1 to TRBJ1-1, with D uncertain. Germline assignment: CDR1 MGHRA and CDR2 YSYEKL. Trimming took off 0 bases at V and 1 base at J, with 12 bases between the two ends. The CDR3 contains 16 residues. The CDR3 sequence is CASSQEEGDGNTEAFF. The CDR3 region has the DNA TGCGCCAGCAGCCAAGAGGAGGGAGACGGGAACACTGAAGCTTTCTTT.

This clonotype was recorded at least ten times. The rearrangement joins TRBV11-1 to TRBJ1-3; unclear D gene. V was clipped by 6 bases and J by 3 bases, with 12 bases between them. Germline V CDR1 and CDR2: SGHAT, FQDESV (reference sequence). The CDR3 consists of 14 residues. The CDR3 coding sequence is TGTGCCAGCAGTGTCGTCGCAGATGGAAACACCATATATTTT. It is translated as CASSVVADGNTIYF.

Only a few counts were recorded for this clonotype. The rearrangement links TRBV28 to TRBJ2-4, with a tentative D call TRBD2 (5 bases). V dropped 2 bases and J dropped 7 bases, with 12 bases sitting between them. In germline, CDR1 is MDHEN, CDR2 SYDVKM. The CDR3 covers 14 residues. The chain's CDR3 is CASSLPGLMNIQYF. DNA for the CDR3: TGTGCCAGCAGTTTACCGGGGTTAATGAACATTCAGTACTTC. The complete variable domain, with remaining parts taken from reference TRBV28 and TRBJ2-4, reads DVKVTQSSRYLVKRTGEKVFLECVQDMDHENMFWYRQDPGLGLRLIYFSYDVKMKEKGDIPEGYSVSREKKERFSLILESASTNQTSMYLCASSLPGLMNIQYFGAGTRLSVL.

This clonotype has a count of ten or more. The gene calls are TRBV28 and TRBJ2-3; 13 positions agree with TRBD2. V shed 6 bases, J shed 5 bases, and the junction held 8 bases outside the gene matches. Germline values: CDR1 MDHEN, CDR2 SYDVKM. The CDR3 has 16 residues. CDR3 coding DNA: TGTGCCAGCAGGGGACTAGCGGGAACTCATGGAGATACGCAGTATTTT. Translation gives CASRGLAGTHGDTQYF.

This clonotype was seen ten or more times. This rearrangement joins TRBV27 to TRBJ2-1; TRBD1 agrees at 11 bases. Germline V gene sequence: CDR1 MNHEY, CDR2 SMNVEV (reference sequence). This CDR3 has 15 residues. V trimming: 5 bases; J trimming: 7 bases; junction bases outside the gene matches: 7. The CDR3 nucleotides are TGTGCCAGCAGTGACGGACAGGGGGCTAGGAATGAGCAGTTCTTC. Protein sequence: CASSDGQGARNEQFF.

This clonotype has a count of ten or more. The chain joins TRBV28 to TRBJ2-5; TRBD2 matches at 7 bases. The J segment lost 5 bases and the V segment lost 2 bases, leaving 8 bases of the junction unmatched. The germline CDR1 and CDR2 sequences are MDHEN and SYDVKM. CDR3 length: 15 residues. CDR3 nucleotides: TGTGCCAGCAGTTTACGGCGGGGGTTAAGGGAGACCCAGTACTTC. This codes for CASSLRRGLRETQYF.

This clonotype was counted a few times. The V gene is TRBV29-1, the J gene TRBJ2-3, with D perhaps matching TRBD1 (6 bases). V gave up 7 bases and J gave up 2 bases, with 7 bases separating them. The CDR3 length is 11 residues. The germline V gene has CDR1 SQVTM and CDR2 ANQGSEA. The CDR3, as DNA: TGCAGCGGGGGGCCCACAGATACGCAGTATTTT. It yields the protein CSGGPTDTQYF.

Ten or more counts support this clonotype. In nucleotides, the CDR3 is TGCAGTGCGACCAGGGGTGCCTTCTCCGAGCAGTACTTC. Translated, it gives CSATRGAFSEQYF. The V gene is TRBV20-1, the J gene TRBJ2-7, with D maybe TRBD1 (6 bases). Trimming took off 6 bases at V and 6 bases at J, with 18 bases between the two ends. The germline V gene encodes CDR1 DFQATT and CDR2 SNEGSKA (reference sequence). The CDR3 totals 13 residues.

This clonotype occurred many times. This sequence joins TRBV6-1 and TRBJ2-6; perhaps TRBD1 as D (5 bases). Trimming cost V 2 bases and J 3 bases, with 11 bases left between them. CDR1 is MNHNS and CDR2 is SASEGT in the germline V gene. The CDR3 has 16 residues. CDR3 loop: CASSELTGSGANVLTF. DNA for the CDR3: TGTGCCAGCAGTGAATTAACAGGAAGTGGGGCCAACGTCCTGACTTTC.

This clonotype was seen only a few times. This chain connects TRBV14 to TRBJ1-2, with no clear D. The ends were cut back, 1 base at V and 5 bases at J, with 14 bases in the middle. CDR3 size: 15 residues. CDR1 is SGHDN, CDR2 FVKESK, per germline. The CDR3 protein is CASSQGGRVLYGYTF. As DNA, the CDR3 is TGTGCCAGCAGCCAAGGTGGGCGGGTTCTTTATGGCTACACCTTC.

This clonotype was seen repeatedly, ten times or more. The chain employs TRBV5-8 and TRBJ1-1; D gene uncertain. Trimming stripped 6 bases from V and 2 bases from J, with 17 bases between. The CDR3 covers 15 residues. CDR1 is SGHTS and CDR2 is YDEGEE in the germline V gene. CDR3 protein: CASNALRGFNTEAFF. The CDR3 nucleotides read TGTGCCAGCAACGCTCTTCGCGGATTTAACACTGAAGCTTTCTTT.

The V gene is TRBV4-1, the J gene TRBJ1-1; D remains ambiguous. Per germline, CDR1 MGHRA and CDR2 YSYEKL. The length of the CDR3 is 14 residues. V was trimmed by 4 bases and J by 4 bases, leaving 13 bases between them. The DNA for the CDR3 is TGCGCCAGCAGCCGCCCCCTCGGAAGCACTGAAGCTTTCTTT. It translates to CASSRPLGSTEAFF.

This clonotype was observed at least ten times. The rearrangement joins TRBV5-1 to TRBJ1-1, with TRBD1 matching over 8 bases. This CDR3 is built from 14 residues. Trimming at V came to 3 bases and at J to 5 bases, leaving 6 bases not matched to a gene. The germline CDR1 and CDR2 sequences are SGHRS and YFSETQ. In DNA, the CDR3 is TGCGCCAGCAGCTCCACAGGGGGGGATACTGAAGCTTTCTTT. It translates to CASSSTGGDTEAFF.

This clonotype was recorded many times. V gene TRBV3-1 combines with J gene TRBJ2-7; maybe TRBD2 (5 bases). Deletions cut 3 bases from V and 4 bases from J, with 7 bases between. Germline V gene data show CDR1 as LGHDT and CDR2 as YNNKEL (reference sequence). This CDR3 region has 12 residues. DNA of the CDR3: TGTGCCAGCAGCCACGGACTGTACGAGCAGTACTTC. This translates into CASSHGLYEQYF.

This clonotype was counted many times. The V call is TRBV6-1, the J call TRBJ1-2, with 8 bases fitting TRBD1. V lost 10 bases, J lost 0 bases, and 10 bases stayed unmatched. The CDR3 consists of 15 residues. CDR1 is MNHNS, CDR2 SASEGT, per germline. In nucleotides, the CDR3 is TGTGCCATATGCCGACAGGGGACCTCTAACTATGGCTACACCTTC. Translated, it gives CAICRQGTSNYGYTF.

This clonotype was found a few times. The genes are TRBV6-5 and TRBJ1-1; D might be TRBD1 (6 bases). The germline V gene encodes CDR1 MNHEY and CDR2 SVGAGI. The V gene lost 0 bases and the J gene lost 1 base, with 12 bases spanning the gap. The CDR3 consists of 16 residues. For the CDR3, the DNA is TGTGCCAGCAGTTACTCGGTGGGGGCGGGGAACACTGAAGCTTTCTTT. It codes for CASSYSVGAGNTEAFF.

Only a few counts were recorded for this clonotype. This rearrangement joins TRBV30 to TRBJ1-2; 7 bases map to TRBD1. Germline CDR1 GTSNPN, CDR2 SVGIG (reference sequence). V was clipped by 4 bases and J by 7 bases; unmatched bases: 15. The CDR3 is made up of 15 amino acids. In DNA form, the CDR3 reads TGTGCCTGGACGAGGGACAGCACCCCTCGGAGTGGCTACACCTTC. Residues: CAWTRDSTPRSGYTF.

This clonotype was detected ten times or more. J is TRBJ1-5 and V is TRBV7-2; no clear D gene. The germline V and J ends were trimmed by 5 bases and 0 bases, with 11 bases remaining between them. Germline-derived CDR1 and CDR2 are SGHTA and FQGNSA. The CDR3 is 15 residues long. CDR3 in amino acids: CASSLVASSNQPQHF. The DNA of the CDR3 is TGTGCCAGCAGCCTAGTGGCGAGTAGCAATCAGCCCCAGCATTTT.

This clonotype has a count of ten or more. The chain uses TRBV7-8 and TRBJ1-5, with D perhaps TRBD1 (5 bases). The germline V gene has CDR1 SGHVS and CDR2 FQNEAQ. The CDR3 covers 16 residues. The V end lost 1 base, the J end lost 0 bases, and 10 bases lay between the germline ends. CDR3 nucleotide sequence: TGTGCCAGCAGCTTAGGAGGGGTTAATAGCAATCAGCCCCAGCATTTT. It specifies CASSLGGVNSNQPQHF.

This clonotype was recorded many times. V and J are TRBV7-2 and TRBJ2-7, with a possible D match to TRBD2 (5 bases). From germline, CDR1 is SGHTA and CDR2 FQGNSA. Trimming pared 3 bases from V and 3 bases from J, leaving 6 bases between. CDR3 length equals 12 residues. This chain's CDR3 is CASSFGVYEQYF. The CDR3, as DNA: TGTGCCAGCAGCTTCGGGGTCTACGAGCAGTACTTC.

This clonotype has more than one count but fewer than ten. V usage is TRBV9 and J usage is TRBJ2-1, with D tentatively TRBD1 (6 bases). Trimming cost V 0 bases and J 5 bases, with 12 bases left between them. CDR1 and CDR2 from the germline V gene are SGDLS and YYNGEE. The CDR3 is made up of 15 amino acids. CDR3 sequence reads: CASSVVPGENNEQFF. CDR3 sequence (DNA): TGTGCCAGCAGCGTAGTCCCAGGGGAGAACAATGAGCAGTTCTTC.

This clonotype has ten or more counts. This chain uses TRBV20-1 with TRBJ2-7; TRBD2 matches at 13 bases. This CDR3 comprises 14 residues. Germline values: CDR1 DFQATT, CDR2 SNEGSKA (reference sequence). J lost 3 bases, V lost 6 bases, and 5 bases had no gene match. The CDR3 protein is CSALGTSGNYEQYF. As DNA, the CDR3 is TGCAGTGCCCTAGGGACTAGCGGGAACTACGAGCAGTACTTC.

This clonotype was seen repeatedly, ten times or more. V and J are TRBV7-2 and TRBJ2-1; no clear D gene. The germline V gene has CDR1 SGHTA and CDR2 FQGNSA. The CDR3 runs 13 residues. Trimming removed 6 bases from V and 5 bases from J, with 11 bases in between. The CDR3 coding sequence is TGTGCCAGCAGGCTGACGGAAAACAATGAGCAGTTCTTC. The encoded protein is CASRLTENNEQFF.